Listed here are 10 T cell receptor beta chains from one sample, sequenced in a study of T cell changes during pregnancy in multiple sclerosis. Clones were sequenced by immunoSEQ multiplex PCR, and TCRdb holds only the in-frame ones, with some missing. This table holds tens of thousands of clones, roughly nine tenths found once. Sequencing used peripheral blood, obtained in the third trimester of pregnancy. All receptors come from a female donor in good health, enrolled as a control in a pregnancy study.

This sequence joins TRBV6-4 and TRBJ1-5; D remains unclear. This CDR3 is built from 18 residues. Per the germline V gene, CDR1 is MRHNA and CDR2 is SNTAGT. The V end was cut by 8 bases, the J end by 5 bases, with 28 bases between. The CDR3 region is CASSPEGVLGSRDQPQHF. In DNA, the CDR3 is TGTGCCAGCTCACCCGAGGGAGTGTTGGGTTCGCGGGATCAGCCCCAGCATTTT.

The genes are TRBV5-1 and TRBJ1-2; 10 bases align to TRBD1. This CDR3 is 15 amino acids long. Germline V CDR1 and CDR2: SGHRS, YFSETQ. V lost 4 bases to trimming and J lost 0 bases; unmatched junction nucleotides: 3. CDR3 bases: TGCGCCAGCAGCGCCGGACAGGGGGCTAACTATGGCTACACCTTC. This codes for CASSAGQGANYGYTF.

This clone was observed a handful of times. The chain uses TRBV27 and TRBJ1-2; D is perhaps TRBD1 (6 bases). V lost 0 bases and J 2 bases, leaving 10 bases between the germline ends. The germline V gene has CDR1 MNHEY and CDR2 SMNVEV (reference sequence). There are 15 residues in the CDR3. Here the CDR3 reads CASSLSDRPNYGYTF. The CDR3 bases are TGTGCCAGCAGTTTATCGGACAGACCCAACTATGGCTACACCTTC.

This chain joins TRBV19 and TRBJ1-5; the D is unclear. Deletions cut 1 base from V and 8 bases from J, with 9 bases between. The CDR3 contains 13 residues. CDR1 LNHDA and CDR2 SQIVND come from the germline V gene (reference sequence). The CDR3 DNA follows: TGTGCCAGTAGTATAGGGGTAGCTAAGCCCCAGCATTTT. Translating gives CASSIGVAKPQHF.

Written as DNA, the CDR3 is TGTGCCAGCAGTCAAGTTCGACAGGGACATCAGCCCCAGCATTTT. This sequence encodes CASSQVRQGHQPQHF. The chain recombines TRBV28 with TRBJ1-5; TRBD1 matches at 7 bases. This CDR3 comprises 15 residues. Germline trimming cut 5 bases from V and 5 bases from J; bases unmatched to any gene: 9. Germline CDR1 MDHEN, CDR2 SYDVKM.

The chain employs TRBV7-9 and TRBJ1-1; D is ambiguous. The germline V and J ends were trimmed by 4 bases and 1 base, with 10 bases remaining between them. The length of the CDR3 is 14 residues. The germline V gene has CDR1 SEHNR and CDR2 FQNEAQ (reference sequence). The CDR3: CASSYGQWNTEAFF. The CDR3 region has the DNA TGTGCCAGCAGCTATGGGCAGTGGAACACTGAAGCTTTCTTT. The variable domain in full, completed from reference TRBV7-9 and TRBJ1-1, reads DTGVSQNPRHKITKRGQNVTFRCDPISEHNRLYWYRQTLGQGPEFLTYFQNEAQLEKSRLLSDRFSAERPKGSFSTLEIQRTEQGDSAMYLCASSYGQWNTEAFFGQGTRLTVV.

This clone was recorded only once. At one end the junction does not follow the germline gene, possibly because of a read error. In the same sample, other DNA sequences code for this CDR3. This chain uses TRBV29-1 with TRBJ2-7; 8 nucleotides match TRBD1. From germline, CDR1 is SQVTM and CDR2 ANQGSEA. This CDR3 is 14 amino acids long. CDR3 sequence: CSVYRQGMAYEQYF. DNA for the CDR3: TGCAGCGTTTATCGACAGGGGATGGCCTACGAGCAGTATTTC.

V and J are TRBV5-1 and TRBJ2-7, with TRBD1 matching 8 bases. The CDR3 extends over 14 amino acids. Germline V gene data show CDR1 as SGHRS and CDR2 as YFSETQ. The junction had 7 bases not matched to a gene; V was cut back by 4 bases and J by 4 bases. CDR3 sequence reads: CASSAVDRAYEQYF. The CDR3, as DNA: TGCGCCAGCAGCGCAGTGGACAGGGCATACGAGCAGTACTTC.

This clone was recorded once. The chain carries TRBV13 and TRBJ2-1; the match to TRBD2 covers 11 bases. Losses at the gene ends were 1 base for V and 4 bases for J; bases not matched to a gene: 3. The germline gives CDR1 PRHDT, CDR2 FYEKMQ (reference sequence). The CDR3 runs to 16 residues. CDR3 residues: CASSLEGLAGYNEQFF. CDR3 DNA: TGTGCCAGCAGCTTAGAAGGACTAGCGGGTTACAATGAGCAGTTCTTC.

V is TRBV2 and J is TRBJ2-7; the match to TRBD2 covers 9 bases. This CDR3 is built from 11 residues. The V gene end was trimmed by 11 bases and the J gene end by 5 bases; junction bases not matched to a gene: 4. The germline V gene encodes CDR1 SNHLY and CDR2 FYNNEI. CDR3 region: CAVAGENEQYF. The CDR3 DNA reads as TGTGCCGTAGCGGGAGAGAACGAGCAGTACTTC.